This T cell receptor beta chain was captured in a study of graft-versus-host responses after intestinal transplantation. Overall study context: As for transplant type, recipients had multivisceral, liver-intestinal, or isolated intestinal grafts. Anti-thymocyte globulin induction, then tacrolimus and steroids for two to four years, went to all recipients.

Overall study results and limits: The study associated peak circulating GvH clone levels with early post-transplant HvG declines. When patients had graft-donor T cell macrochimerism, their allografts held high graft-versus-host to host-versus-graft clonal ratios.

Trimming stripped 2 bases from V and 4 bases from J, with 12 bases between. The germline gives CDR1 SGHTA, CDR2 FQGNSA. The CDR3 runs to 15 residues. As regards this clone: What it binds is not known.

Profiling relied on immunoSEQ multiplex PCR, and the TCRdb table lists in-frame clones only, not all of them. The repertoire holds about 81,000 clones, with 70% to 90% as singletons. The receptor was derived from a human donor who received an intestinal transplant. V gene TRBV7-2 combines with J gene TRBJ1-5; the D is unclear. This specimen consisted of unstimulated CD4+ T cells sorted from spleen or lymph node cells, obtained before intestinal transplant. DNA of the CDR3: TGTGCCAGCAGCTTACAGGCTTCCCTAAATCAGCCCCAGCATTTT. Amino acids: CASSLQASLNQPQHF.